The source of this T cell receptor beta chain is a study of T-cell reconstitution after alpha-beta-depleted transplantation in children. Study conclusions and caveats: Surviving recipient T cells and thymic progenitors produced the high day-60 TCRbeta diversity seen in some patients. It was newly produced T cells that mostly accounted for T-cell counts and diversity one year after transplant. Several hundred expanded graft clones reportedly supplied alpha-beta T cells about two months after transplant.

The library targeted TCRbeta and was prepared with unique molecular identifiers. MiXCR, run by TCRdb on the PCR reads, gives a single entry per CDR3 protein. The repertoire holds a few hundred thousand distinct CDR3 sequences, with 25% to 30% as singletons. Trimming shortened V by 4 bases and J by 0 bases, and 14 bases separated the two germline ends. The CDR3 spans 16 residues. Germline CDR1 MNHEY, CDR2 SMNVEV (reference sequence). Regarding this clonotype: Its antigen is currently unknown.

The material was PBMCs, obtained before TCRalphabeta/CD19-depleted stem cell transplant. This clonotype was sampled from a boy in the first two years of life with Wiskott-Aldrich syndrome, due to receive a stem cell transplant. V is TRBV27 and J is TRBJ2-3; TRBD1 is a possible D gene (5 bases). The CDR3 is CASSYRQTSSTDTQYF. In DNA form, the CDR3 reads TGTGCCAGCAGTTACAGACAGACCTCTAGCACAGATACGCAGTATTTT.